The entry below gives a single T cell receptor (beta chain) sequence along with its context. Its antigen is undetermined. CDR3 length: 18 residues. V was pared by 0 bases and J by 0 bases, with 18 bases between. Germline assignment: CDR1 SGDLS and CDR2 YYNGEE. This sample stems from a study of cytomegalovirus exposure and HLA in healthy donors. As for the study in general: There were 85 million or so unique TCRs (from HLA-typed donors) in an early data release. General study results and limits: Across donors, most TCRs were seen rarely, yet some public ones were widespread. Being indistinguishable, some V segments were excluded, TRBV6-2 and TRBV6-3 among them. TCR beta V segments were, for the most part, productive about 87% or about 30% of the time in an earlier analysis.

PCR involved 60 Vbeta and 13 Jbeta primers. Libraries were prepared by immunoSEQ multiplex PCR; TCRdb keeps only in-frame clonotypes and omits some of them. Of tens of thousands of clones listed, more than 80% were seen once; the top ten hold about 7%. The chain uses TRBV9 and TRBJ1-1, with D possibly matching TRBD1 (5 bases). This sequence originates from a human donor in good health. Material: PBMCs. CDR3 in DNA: TGTGCCAGCAGCGTAGGCCCCGCCGGAGGGGAATTGAACACTGAAGCTTTCTTT. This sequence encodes CASSVGPAGGELNTEAFF. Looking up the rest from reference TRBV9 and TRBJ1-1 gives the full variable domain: DSGVTQTPKHLITATGQRVTLRCSPRSGDLSVYWYQQSLDQGLQFLIQYYNGEERAKGNILERFSAQQFPDLHSELNLSSLELGDSALYFCASSVGPAGGELNTEAFFGQGTRLTVV.